Detailed here is one TCR beta chain. Antigen: not known. The sample comes from a study of blood T cells in healthy people across ages. Whole-study results and caveats: What prevented conclusive comparison of naive and antigen-experienced cells was that PBMCs were unsorted. Diversity was estimated from one million T cells, and these estimates were considered underestimates. Higher diversity, along with more naive CD4+ cells, distinguished long-lived donors from aged donors.

Through a sample-barcoded 5' primer and a J-beta primer mix, a second PCR was run for roughly 7 to 11 cycles. Via MiXCR, TCRdb re-called the 5' RACE reads, giving one row per CDR3 protein. Seen here are some 1,800,000 distinct CDR3 sequences, roughly 43% observed once, and the top ten hold under 30%. Germline CDR1 reads SGHVS; CDR2 reads FQNEAQ. This CDR3 has 19 amino acids. V lost 1 base and J lost 1, with 20 bases in between. No fewer than 7 million PBMCs went into each sample. The V call is TRBV7-8, the J call TRBJ1-5; no reliable D call. Sequencing was performed on blood. The source of this sequence is a human donor in good health. The CDR3: CASSLVMGQALGSNQPQHF. CDR3 bases: TGTGCCAGCAGCTTAGTCATGGGTCAGGCGTTGGGGAGCAATCAGCCCCAGCATTTT.